The T cell receptor (beta chain) described here comes from a study of Graves' ophthalmopathy and Graves' hyperthyroidism (dated by TCRdb to 2016 to 2019). The study in broad terms: Hyperthyroidism was defined as stable when no progression to ophthalmopathy occurred within 18 months of follow-up. The study used signatures of the TCR beta repertoire to tell Graves' ophthalmopathy apart from Graves' hyperthyroidism and to predict which patients would progress to ophthalmopathy. In total, 135 blood samples were TCR-sequenced: some 40 ophthalmopathy, under 80 hyperthyroidism and approximately 17 hyperthyroidism-to-ophthalmopathy patients. To explore V-J signatures that separate ophthalmopathy from hyperthyroidism, a discovery set of about a hundred patients was enrolled, consisting of about 43 with ophthalmopathy and approximately 57 with stable hyperthyroidism. An independent validation cohort comprised around 19 hyperthyroidism patients and over 15 patients who later progressed from hyperthyroidism to ophthalmopathy. In five to seven hyperthyroidism patients, the T-cell repertoire of thyroid tissue was compared with the T-cell repertoire of blood. Once sampling was done, hyperthyroidism patients were given methimazole at a starting dose of 30 mg daily, while ophthalmopathy patients were given high-dose intravenous methylprednisolone. General study outcomes and caveats: No statistical method was used to predetermine the sample size, and group allocation was not hidden from the investigators. In cross-validation, the 13-signature model distinguished ophthalmopathy from stable hyperthyroidism with nearly 90% sensitivity and around 81% specificity, while in the test set the corresponding values were about 80% and 75%. In validation, the model predicted ophthalmopathy progression with about 70% sensitivity and less than 80% specificity; some 13 predicted patients were CT-confirmed with GO in a median of about 6.1 months. Most expanded thyroid clonotypes with a frequency above 0.001 also appeared in blood, which suggests that blood repertoires may reflect the immune response in the thyroid.

The hyperthyroidism patients were 18 to 65 years old and newly diagnosed, with a disease duration of less than 2 months. Patients were excluded if they had other autoimmune diseases, uncontrolled infections, pregnancy or lactation. Diagnosis relied on clinical symptoms, serum thyroxine, TRAb, thyroid ultrasound and orbital computed tomography. Trizol reagent was used to extract the total RNA, and its quality was then checked on an Agilent 2100 Bioanalyzer. Comments on this clonotype: Its binding antigen is unknown. Within one base of it there is no much larger clone, and no base qualities were kept.

For repertoire sequencing, TCR beta CDR3 regions were amplified from RNA transcripts. The first round of RT-PCR was done with HTBI primers and the Qiagen OneStep RT-PCR kit, and was followed by a second round of multiplex PCR, then size selection and purification. Libraries were sequenced on an Illumina HiSeq2000 using paired-end 100 bp reads. From the authors' description of their analysis: SOAPnuke was used for read processing, and reads with adapters, uncalled bases, a mean Phred below 15, or no exact constant-primer or identifier match were discarded. High-quality paired reads were merged with COPE v1.2.5. Unique nucleotide sequences were defined as clonotypes and aligned to IMGT TRB V, D and J references using MiTCR v1.1. The analysis was limited to V-J combinations with a frequency above 0.0001, which together covered 99.2% of repertoires. A TCR clonal expansion and chaos score per V-J combination was defined as the ratio of F50 clonal expansion to chaos observed in the TCRdist matrix. Features were reduced by Welch's t-statistics and random forest to over 10 V-J combinations, which fed a naive Bayes classifier. Thyroid-blood repertoire similarity was quantified with the Morisita-Horn index. Starting from the raw public reads, TCRdb applied fastp trimming at Q25, assembled clones with MiXCR and retained in-frame beta chains. One record per CDR3 amino acid sequence lists the most common genes and DNA. TCRdb assigned the V and J calls; the authors' analysis was not used. The sample table lists over a million distinct CDR3 sequences, less than 45% of them with a count of one. The ten largest account for 11% of the sample.

The source of this sequence is an adult man with Graves' hyperthyroidism. Sequenced sample: peripheral blood or thyroid tissue (not recorded which).

CDR3 sequence: CASSQSYETQYF. The bases are TGTGCCAGCAGCCAAAGCTACGAGACCCAGTACTTC. The V and J segments used are TRBV7-2 and TRBJ2-5; a confident D gene designation cannot be given. V is cut by 5 bases and J by 5 bases, and the space between the germline ends is 9 bases. Taken from cysteine to phenylalanine, the CDR3 has 12 residues. Only the CDR3 DNA stays, 36 bases, in frame from base 1. The germline V gene sets CDR1 to SGHTA and CDR2 to FQGNSA.